This T cell receptor (beta chain) comes out of a study of T cells after yellow fever vaccination. This clonotype was counted ten times or more. This CDR3 region has 12 residues. Trimming removed 6 bases at V and 0 bases at J, with 4 bases between. Germline V gene data show CDR1 as MNHEY and CDR2 as SVGEGT. TCRdb re-derived calls from the 5' RACE reads in MiXCR, one entry per CDR3 protein. The data show a few hundred thousand distinct CDR3 sequences, almost 4% seen once. This clonotype was obtained from a man between 18 and 29 years old who received the YFV17D yellow fever vaccine. This sequence joins TRBV6-2 or TRBV6-3 and TRBJ2-3; D remains unclear. Here the sequenced sample was PBMCs, taken 5 days after the yellow fever booster vaccination. For the CDR3, the DNA is TGTGCCAGCAGAAAAAGCACAGATACGCAGTATTTT. Amino acid sequence: CASRKSTDTQYF.